The clone carrying this T cell receptor (beta chain) turned up a few times. Its antigen is not identified. The protocol attached unique molecular identifiers to individual cDNA molecules. TCRdb reprocessed the 5' RACE reads via MiXCR and lists one record per CDR3 protein. The sample records approximately 70,000 distinct CDR3 sequences, approximately 5% being singletons. Trimming removed 5 bases at V and 0 bases at J, with 8 bases between. Germline values: CDR1 DFQATT, CDR2 SNEGSKA (reference sequence). The CDR3 spans 13 residues. These data are taken from a study of early T cells in non-severe SARS-CoV-2 infection. The wider study: Whole-blood bulk RNA, unsorted, was sequenced, and chains were unpaired.

Findings and caveats of the study: There was a bias toward anti-spike CD8 responses in VDJdb matching, which missed private and CD4 specificities.

This sequence originates from an adult who was a healthcare worker with PCR-confirmed SARS-CoV-2 infection or an uninfected control (not recorded which). The material was whole blood, obtained at baseline. The rearrangement joins TRBV20-1 to TRBJ1-3; the D is unclear. This CDR3 reads CSAPDSSGNTIYF. The CDR3 nucleotides are TGCAGTGCTCCGGATAGCTCTGGAAACACCATATATTTT.